Here is one T cell receptor (beta chain) with its context. Its specificity is unknown. These data come from a study of cytomegalovirus exposure and HLA in healthy donors. The PCR had 60 Vbeta and 13 Jbeta primers. Per the authors' pipeline: Unique TCR beta chains totaled some 80 million in a later count, with approximately 11 million of them shared. Measured with immunoSEQ multiplex PCR; TCRdb has only the in-frame clones, and not every one. V and J calls and clone size are as listed in that table; D and trimming were resolved from the DNA. The sample has about 90,000 clones; approximately 84% are singletons. Study-wide results and limits: When analyzed later, a missense DCLRE1C variant was found to be linked to TCR beta V- and J-gene trimming. The classifier reportedly diagnosed cytomegalovirus status with high specificity and sensitivity. Earlier analysis looked at TCR beta V segments, and most were productive about 87% or about 30% of the time.

The V gene's germline CDR1 is MGHRA and CDR2 YSYEKL. This CDR3 is built from 16 residues. The trim removed 8 bases at V and 2 bases at J, leaving 12 bases unmatched. What was sequenced was PBMCs. The rearrangement links TRBV4-1 to TRBJ2-1, with 7 positions matching TRBD2. The clonotype comes from a man between 18 and 29 years old in good health and CMV-seronegative. DNA for the CDR3: TGCGCCAGCGGGCCGGTAGTAGCGGGCCCCTACAATGAGCAGTTCTTC. Translated: CASGPVVAGPYNEQFF.